One and the same sample provided the 30 T cell receptor beta chains below, sequenced in a study of OX40 agonist ivuxolimab in advanced cancers. Clones were sequenced by immunoSEQ multiplex PCR, and TCRdb holds only the in-frame ones, with some missing. The sample carries about 110,000 clones, more than 85% recorded once. The specimen was CD4+ or CD8+ T cells sorted from blood, collected in a trial of the OX40 agonist ivuxolimab. Receptor source: an adult with an advanced solid tumor such as melanoma, head and neck, liver or kidney cancer.

J is TRBJ2-7 and V is TRBV28; TRBD2 aligns across 11 bases. The CDR3 runs to 13 residues. Germline loops: CDR1 MDHEN, CDR2 SYDVKM. V gave up 6 bases and J gave up 5 bases; unmatched junction bases: 3. The CDR3 loop reads CASRLTSGNEQYF. The CDR3 DNA is TGTGCCAGCAGGTTGACTAGCGGGAACGAGCAGTACTTC.

This clone was picked up a small number of times. The genes are TRBV9 and TRBJ1-5; TRBD1 matches 9 bases. CDR3 size: 16 residues. Germline-derived CDR1 and CDR2 are SGDLS and YYNGEE. The ends lost 3 bases at V and 4 bases at J; junction bases unmatched: 8. The DNA for the CDR3 is TGTGCCAGCAGCGGAGACGCGGGACAGGGAAATCAGCCCCAGCATTTT. Protein: CASSGDAGQGNQPQHF.

This chain connects TRBV11-3 to TRBJ2-7, with 7 bases identical to TRBD1. Germline CDR1 is SGHNT and CDR2 is YENEEA. This CDR3 has 12 residues. The trim removed 8 bases at V and 6 bases at J, leaving 7 bases unmatched. CDR3 amino acids: CASSGQLGEQYF. Written as DNA, the CDR3 is TGTGCCAGCTCGGGACAGCTGGGCGAGCAGTACTTC. Looking up the rest from reference TRBV11-3 and TRBJ2-7 gives the full variable domain: EAGVVQSPRYKIIEKKQPVAFWCNPISGHNTLYWYLQNLGQGPELLIRYENEEAVDDSQLPKDRFSAERLKGVDSTLKIQPAELGDSAVYLCASSGQLGEQYFGPGTRLTVT.

This clone was seen a single time. The chain has TRBV25-1 and TRBJ1-4; perhaps TRBD1 as D (6 bases). Trimming removed 7 bases at V and 6 bases at J, with 15 bases between. This CDR3 region has 14 residues. Germline CDR1 is MGHDK and CDR2 is SYGVNS. CDR3 region: CASIPTGWDEKLFF. The CDR3 region has the DNA TGTGCCAGCATTCCGACAGGATGGGATGAAAAACTGTTTTTT.

The rearrangement uses TRBV7-8 and TRBJ2-3; 7 positions agree with TRBD1. The CDR3 is 16 amino acids. Germline values: CDR1 SGHVS, CDR2 FQNEAQ. Germline trimming cut 5 bases from V and 0 bases from J; bases unmatched to any gene: 8. In DNA form, the CDR3 reads TGTGCCAGCAGCCACGCGACAGGGTCTAGCACAGATACGCAGTATTTT. It yields the protein CASSHATGSSTDTQYF.

The CDR3 loop reads CASSLLGTGPGNIYEQYF. The CDR3 nucleotides read TGTGCCAGCAGTTTATTAGGCACCGGGCCAGGGAACATCTACGAGCAGTACTTC. The chain uses TRBV27 and TRBJ2-7, with D possibly matching TRBD1 (5 bases). The germline CDR1 and CDR2 sequences are MNHEY and SMNVEV (reference sequence). This CDR3 contains 18 residues. The V gene lost 1 base and the J gene lost 3 bases, with 22 bases spanning the gap.

The chain combines TRBV10-3 with TRBJ2-1, with TRBD1 matching 8 bases. CDR1 and CDR2 (germline): ENHRY, SYGVKD. This CDR3 region has 15 residues. V was clipped by 3 bases and J by 6 bases; unmatched bases: 7. For the CDR3, the DNA is TGTGCCATCAGTGATTCTAGGACAGGGTCCAATGAGCAGTTCTTC. Translation: CAISDSRTGSNEQFF.

About this clone itself: The DNA is omitted, as the CDR3 cannot be located on it reliably, and the CDR3 follows TCRdb's listing. This chain joins TRBV21-1 and TRBJ2-1; the table's D gene call, TRBD1, was not cross checked with the DNA. TRBV21-1 is an annotated pseudogene. The CDR3 comprises 19 residues, both ends counted. This CDR3 reads CASSTPWGAGTGAYNEQFF.

The chain carries TRBV6-6 and TRBJ1-1, with unresolved D. This CDR3 comprises 14 residues. CDR1 and CDR2 (germline): MNHNY, SVGAGI (reference sequence). With 2 bases removed from V and 0 bases from J, the gap between germline ends came to 7 bases. The CDR3 spells CASSYEGLNTEAFF. DNA for the CDR3: TGTGCCAGCAGTTACGAAGGCTTGAACACTGAAGCTTTCTTT.

CDR3 nucleotides: TGTGCCAGCACTAGGGACAGCCCCCCAGAAAAACTGTTTTTT. It specifies CASTRDSPPEKLFF. The rearrangement links TRBV28 to TRBJ1-4; 7 bases align to TRBD1. Germline CDR1 reads MDHEN; CDR2 reads SYDVKM. The CDR3 loop spans 14 amino acids. The trim removed 7 bases at V and 8 bases at J, leaving 10 bases unmatched.

The V and J genes are TRBV5-1 and TRBJ2-7; perhaps TRBD2 as D (5 bases). CDR1 is SGHRS, CDR2 YFSETQ, per germline. V was shortened by 2 bases and J by 3 bases, with 12 bases between the two germline ends. CDR3 length: 14 residues. The CDR3: CASSFESAGYEQYF. As DNA, the CDR3 is TGCGCCAGCAGCTTTGAGTCGGCGGGCTACGAGCAGTACTTC.

The chain is built from TRBV5-1 and TRBJ2-1; a possible D gene is TRBD2 (5 bases). The CDR3 loop spans 19 amino acids. Between the trimmed V and J ends, which lost 4 bases and 0 bases, there was a span of 23 bases. Germline assignment: CDR1 SGHRS and CDR2 YFSETQ. For the CDR3, the DNA is TGCGCCAGCAGCCTCTCCACCGGCCCACTAGTGCGCTCCTACAATGAGCAGTTCTTC. Encoded protein: CASSLSTGPLVRSYNEQFF.

The rearrangement uses TRBV19 and TRBJ2-5, with TRBD1 matching 8 bases. Trimming cost V 0 bases and J 2 bases; bases outside gene matches: 5. The CDR3 sequence is 16 residues long. Germline CDR1 is LNHDA and CDR2 is SQIVND (reference sequence). Here the CDR3 DNA reads TGTGCCAGTAGTATAGAGGCCAACAGGGGGCAAGAGACCCAGTACTTC. Translating gives CASSIEANRGQETQYF.

The gene calls are TRBV5-1 and TRBJ2-2; 8 bases agree with TRBD2. CDR1 and CDR2 from the germline V gene are SGHRS and YFSETQ. The V gene end was trimmed by 2 bases and the J gene end by 0 bases; junction bases not matched to a gene: 6. The CDR3 covers 17 residues. As DNA, the CDR3 is TGCGCCAGCAGCTTAGGTCCTAGCGGGTCGAACACCGGGGAGCTGTTTTTT. The encoded protein is CASSLGPSGSNTGELFF. The full variable domain, rest sourced from reference TRBV5-1 and TRBJ2-2, is KAGVTQTPRYLIKTRGQQVTLSCSPISGHRSVSWYQQTPGQGLQFLFEYFSETQRNKGNFPGRFSGRQFSNSRSEMNVSTLELGDSALYLCASSLGPSGSNTGELFFGEGSRLTVL.

In DNA, the CDR3 is TGTGCCAGCAGTAGCGGGACTAGCTGGGAGCAGTTCTTC. It is translated as CASSSGTSWEQFF. The chain links TRBV6-5 to TRBJ2-1, with 9 bases that match TRBD2. Trimming at V came to 5 bases and at J to 10 bases, leaving 6 bases not matched to a gene. Germline CDR1 MNHEY, CDR2 SVGAGI. This CDR3 is 13 amino acids long.

This clone occurred a few times. The chain uses TRBV9 and TRBJ2-2; D unclear. Germline V lookup: CDR1 SGDLS, CDR2 YYNGEE. CDR3 length equals 13 residues. The V end was cut by 4 bases, the J end by 3 bases, with 7 bases between. The CDR3 sequence is CASSPFHTGELFF. CDR3 DNA: TGTGCCAGCAGCCCGTTCCACACCGGGGAGCTGTTTTTT. The whole variable domain, filled in from reference TRBV9 and TRBJ2-2, reads DSGVTQTPKHLITATGQRVTLRCSPRSGDLSVYWYQQSLDQGLQFLIQYYNGEERAKGNILERFSAQQFPDLHSELNLSSLELGDSALYFCASSPFHTGELFFGEGSRLTVL.

CDR3: CASSLEAHEQYF. The DNA for the CDR3 is TGTGCCAGCAGCTTAGAAGCCCACGAGCAGTACTTC. The chain links TRBV7-9 to TRBJ2-7; no firm D call. The V and J ends lost 1 base and 5 bases respectively, with 6 bases between them. CDR3 length equals 12 residues. Germline-derived CDR1 and CDR2 are SEHNR and FQNEAQ (reference sequence).

The V call is TRBV19, the J call TRBJ1-1; D is possibly TRBD1 (6 bases). The CDR3 sequence is 13 residues long. Trimming stripped 5 bases from V and 4 bases from J, with 11 bases between. CDR1 and CDR2 from the germline V gene are LNHDA and SQIVND (reference sequence). The CDR3 sequence is CASSSKGGTEAFF. The DNA of the CDR3 is TGTGCCAGTAGTTCCAAGGGGGGCACTGAAGCTTTCTTT.

The rearrangement joins TRBV6-1 to TRBJ1-2; 7 nucleotides line up with TRBD1. The CDR3 runs 13 residues. Losses at the gene ends were 5 bases for V and 8 bases for J; bases not matched to a gene: 8. Germline assignment: CDR1 MNHNS and CDR2 SASEGT. The CDR3 DNA sequence: TGTGCCAGCAGTCCAGACAGGGTTGGCGGCTACACCTTC. Translating gives CASSPDRVGGYTF.

The V gene is TRBV11-3, the J gene TRBJ2-7; 8 bases are a match to TRBD2. The length of the CDR3 is 14 residues. Germline V gives CDR1 SGHNT, CDR2 YENEEA. Losses at the gene ends were 5 bases for V and 0 bases for J; bases not matched to a gene: 3. The CDR3 nucleotides are TGTGCCAGCAGCCTTAGCGGGACCTCCTACGAGCAGTACTTC. Amino acid sequence: CASSLSGTSYEQYF.

This chain uses TRBV28 with TRBJ1-1, with D possibly being TRBD1 (6 bases). V lost 5 bases to trimming and J lost 8 bases, with 24 bases between them. This CDR3 region has 16 residues. Germline V gene sequence: CDR1 MDHEN, CDR2 SYDVKM. The CDR3 DNA is TGTGCCAGCAGTCGCCTCCGGGACACAAGAGACGACGAAGCTTTCTTT. Translating gives CASSRLRDTRDDEAFF.

V usage is TRBV4-1 and J usage is TRBJ1-2; 8 bases agree with TRBD1. V dropped 1 base and J dropped 3; count of bases not matched to a gene: 7. Germline V lookup: CDR1 MGHRA, CDR2 YSYEKL. CDR3 size: 16 residues. The CDR3 DNA is TGCGCCAGCAGCCAAGGGATTCTGACAGGGGACTATGGCTACACCTTC. It specifies CASSQGILTGDYGYTF.

The rearrangement uses TRBV10-3 and TRBJ1-4, with D perhaps matching TRBD1 (6 bases). The CDR3 sequence is 15 residues long. Deletions cut 4 bases from V and 6 bases from J, with 15 bases between. Germline V CDR1 and CDR2: ENHRY, SYGVKD. For the CDR3, the DNA is TGTGCCATCAGTGGGTCCGGGGGGCGTGATGAAAAACTGTTTTTT. This encodes CAISGSGGRDEKLFF.

The chain employs TRBV6-1 and TRBJ2-1, with 8 positions matching TRBD2. The CDR3 consists of 16 residues. Germline CDR1 is MNHNS and CDR2 is SASEGT. V lost 3 bases to trimming and J lost 8 bases; unmatched junction nucleotides: 12. The CDR3 region is CASSEGGAIAGYEQFF. Here the CDR3 DNA reads TGTGCCAGCAGTGAGGGGGGGGCTATAGCGGGATATGAGCAGTTCTTC.

This clone is a singleton in its sample. The genes are TRBV18 and TRBJ2-1; D not resolved. This CDR3 comprises 14 residues. Looked up from germline, CDR1 is KGHSH and CDR2 is LQKENI. Trimming left V 0 bases short and J 5 bases short, with 8 bases between. This CDR3 is CASSPPSPNNEQFF. CDR3 coding DNA: TGTGCCAGCTCACCACCGTCCCCGAACAATGAGCAGTTCTTC.

The CDR3 coding sequence is TGTGCCAGCAGCGTCGGGACTAGCGTTTCCTACGAGCAGTACTTC. The encoded protein is CASSVGTSVSYEQYF. The chain combines TRBV9 with TRBJ2-7; TRBD2 matches 10 bases. Germline loops: CDR1 SGDLS, CDR2 YYNGEE. The CDR3 totals 15 residues. The V segment lost 2 bases and the J segment 1 base; nucleotides outside the gene matches: 3. Using reference TRBV9 and TRBJ2-7 for the parts outside the CDR3, the full variable domain is DSGVTQTPKHLITATGQRVTLRCSPRSGDLSVYWYQQSLDQGLQFLIQYYNGEERAKGNILERFSAQQFPDLHSELNLSSLELGDSALYFCASSVGTSVSYEQYFGPGTRLTVT.

This chain connects TRBV12-5 to TRBJ2-1; 8 nucleotides match TRBD2. The CDR3 sequence is 13 residues long. The V gene end was trimmed by 7 bases and the J gene end by 6 bases; junction bases not matched to a gene: 5. The germline V gene encodes CDR1 LGHNT and CDR2 FRNRAP. Here the CDR3 DNA reads TGTGCTAGTGCCTTTAGCGGGGTCAATGAGCAGTTCTTC. As protein: CASAFSGVNEQFF.

This clone was seen only once. The CDR3 protein is CASSLGGHRNQPQHF. The CDR3 DNA reads TGTGCCAGCAGCTTGGGGGGACACCGCAATCAGCCCCAGCATTTT. The chain carries TRBV5-8 and TRBJ1-5, with D possibly being TRBD1 (6 bases). Trimming left V 0 bases short and J 2 bases short, with 9 bases between. This CDR3 is 15 amino acids long. Per the germline V gene, CDR1 is SGHTS and CDR2 is YDEGEE.

The chain is built from TRBV5-1 and TRBJ1-5, with D tentatively TRBD1 (6 bases). Trimming removed 0 bases from V and 4 bases from J, with 8 bases in between. CDR3 length: 14 amino acids. Germline assignment: CDR1 SGHRS and CDR2 YFSETQ. The CDR3 DNA reads TGCGCCAGCAGCTTGGAGGGGGGAAATCAGCCCCAGCATTTT. Its protein product is CASSLEGGNQPQHF. Full variable domain (outside the CDR3, taken from reference TRBV5-1 and TRBJ1-5): KAGVTQTPRYLIKTRGQQVTLSCSPISGHRSVSWYQQTPGQGLQFLFEYFSETQRNKGNFPGRFSGRQFSNSRSEMNVSTLELGDSALYLCASSLEGGNQPQHFGDGTRLSIL.

This sequence joins TRBV6-1 and TRBJ2-7, with 7 nucleotides matching TRBD2. V shed 6 bases, J shed 6 bases, and the junction held 11 bases outside the gene matches. CDR3 length equals 14 residues. The germline V gene has CDR1 MNHNS and CDR2 SASEGT. This chain's CDR3 is CASSETSYQTEQYF. As DNA, the CDR3 is TGTGCCAGCAGCGAGACTAGCTACCAGACCGAGCAGTACTTC.